This T cell receptor (beta chain) was sequenced during a study of identical twins. General study points: Abundant cord blood beta clonotypes carried fewer insertions; memory repertoires showed none.

TCRdb re-called the 5' RACE reads through MiXCR, storing one row per CDR3 protein. The sample carries hundreds of thousands of distinct CDR3 sequences, 12% recorded once. This clonotype was counted a few times. What it binds is unknown. The V and J ends lost 0 bases and 4 bases, in that order; junction bases with no gene match: 4. There are 15 residues in the CDR3. Germline V gene sequence: CDR1 MNHEY, CDR2 SMNVEV (reference sequence). This sample also appeared in a second study, on yellow fever vaccine responses in identical twins.

The sequence came from a young woman in good health. The gene calls are TRBV27 and TRBJ2-5, with 8 bases lining up with TRBD1. The sequenced sample was CD8+ T cells sorted from blood. CDR3 loop: CASSLSDRGGETQYF. As DNA, the CDR3 is TGTGCCAGCAGTTTATCTGACAGGGGAGGAGAGACCCAGTACTTC.